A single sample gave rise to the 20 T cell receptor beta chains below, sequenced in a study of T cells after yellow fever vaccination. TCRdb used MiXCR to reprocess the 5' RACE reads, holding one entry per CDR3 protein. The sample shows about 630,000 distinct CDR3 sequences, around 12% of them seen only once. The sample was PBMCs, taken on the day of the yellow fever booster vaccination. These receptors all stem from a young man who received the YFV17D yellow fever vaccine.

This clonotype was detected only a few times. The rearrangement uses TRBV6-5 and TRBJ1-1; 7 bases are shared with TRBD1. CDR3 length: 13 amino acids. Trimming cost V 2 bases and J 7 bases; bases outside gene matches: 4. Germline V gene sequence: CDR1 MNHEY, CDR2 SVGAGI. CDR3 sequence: CASSYRAGGEAFF. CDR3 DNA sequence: TGTGCCAGCAGTTACAGGGCAGGGGGTGAAGCTTTCTTT.

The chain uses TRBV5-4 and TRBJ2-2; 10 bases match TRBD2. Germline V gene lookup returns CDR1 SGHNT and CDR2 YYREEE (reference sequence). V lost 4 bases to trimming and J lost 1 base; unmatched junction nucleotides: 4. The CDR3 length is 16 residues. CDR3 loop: CASSATSGKNTGELFF. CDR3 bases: TGTGCCAGCAGCGCTACTAGCGGGAAGAACACCGGGGAGCTGTTTTTT.

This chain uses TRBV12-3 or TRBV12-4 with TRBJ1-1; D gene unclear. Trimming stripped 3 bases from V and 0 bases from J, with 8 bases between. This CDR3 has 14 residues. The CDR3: CASSFTRMNTEAFF. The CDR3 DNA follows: TGTGCCAGCAGTTTCACACGGATGAACACTGAAGCTTTCTTT.

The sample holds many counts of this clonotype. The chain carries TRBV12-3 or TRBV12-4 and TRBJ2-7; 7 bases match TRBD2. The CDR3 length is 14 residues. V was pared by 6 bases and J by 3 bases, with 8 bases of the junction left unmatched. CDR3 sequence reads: CASSWVGGDYEQYF. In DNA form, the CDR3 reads TGTGCCAGCAGCTGGGTGGGGGGGGACTACGAGCAGTACTTC.

The CDR3 region has the DNA TGCAGTGCTATCTACTACCCCCAAGAGACCCAGTACTTC. Its translation: CSAIYYPQETQYF. V and J are TRBV20-1 and TRBJ2-5, with D unclear. This CDR3 comprises 13 residues. The V gene's germline CDR1 is DFQATT and CDR2 SNEGSKA (reference sequence). Trimming cost V 4 bases and J 1 base, with 10 bases left between them.

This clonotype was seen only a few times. This CDR3 reads CASSLRAGKQFF. CDR3 nucleotide sequence: TGCGCCAGCAGCCTGAGAGCAGGGAAGCAGTTCTTC. The chain couples TRBV5-1 to TRBJ2-1; D possibly corresponds to TRBD1 (5 bases). Germline V lookup: CDR1 SGHRS, CDR2 YFSETQ. The V end lost 4 bases, the J end lost 11 bases, and 13 bases lay between the germline ends. This CDR3 comprises 12 residues.

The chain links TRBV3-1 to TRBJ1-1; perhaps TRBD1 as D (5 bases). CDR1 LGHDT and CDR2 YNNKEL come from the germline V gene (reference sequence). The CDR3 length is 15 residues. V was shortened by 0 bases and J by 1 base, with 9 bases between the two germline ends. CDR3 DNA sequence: TGTGCCAGCAGCCAAGATGTGGGGGGGAACACTGAAGCTTTCTTT. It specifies CASSQDVGGNTEAFF.

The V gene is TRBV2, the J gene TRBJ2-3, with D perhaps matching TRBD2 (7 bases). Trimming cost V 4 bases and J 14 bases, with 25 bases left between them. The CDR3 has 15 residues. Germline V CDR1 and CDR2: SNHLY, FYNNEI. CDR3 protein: CASSGGGAGPAGMYF. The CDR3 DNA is TGTGCCAGCAGTGGGGGGGGGGCCGGACCCGCTGGAATGTATTTT.

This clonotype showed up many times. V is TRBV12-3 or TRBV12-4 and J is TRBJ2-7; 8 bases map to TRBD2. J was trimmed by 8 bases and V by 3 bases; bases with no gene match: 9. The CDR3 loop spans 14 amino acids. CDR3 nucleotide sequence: TGTGCCAGCAGTTTGGCCGGGGGGGACGGGAAGCAGTACTTC. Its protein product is CASSLAGGDGKQYF.

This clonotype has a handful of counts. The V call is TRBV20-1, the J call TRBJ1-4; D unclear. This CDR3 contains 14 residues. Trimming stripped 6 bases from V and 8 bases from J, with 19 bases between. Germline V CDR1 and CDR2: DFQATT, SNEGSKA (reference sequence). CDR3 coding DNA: TGCAGTGCCAACAACCCGGATTGGAACGAAAAACTGTTTTTT. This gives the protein CSANNPDWNEKLFF.

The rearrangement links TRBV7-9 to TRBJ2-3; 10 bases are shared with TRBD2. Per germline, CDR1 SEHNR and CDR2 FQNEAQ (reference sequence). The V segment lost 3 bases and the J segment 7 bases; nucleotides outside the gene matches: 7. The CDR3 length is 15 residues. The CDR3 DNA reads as TGTGCCAGCAGCTTTGAACTAGCGGGATCATATACGCAGTATTTT. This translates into CASSFELAGSYTQYF.

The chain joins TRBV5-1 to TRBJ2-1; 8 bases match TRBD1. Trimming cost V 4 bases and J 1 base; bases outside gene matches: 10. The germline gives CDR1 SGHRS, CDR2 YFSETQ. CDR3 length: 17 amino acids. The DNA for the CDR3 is TGCGCCAGCAGCGTGACCGGGACAGGAACTTCCTACAATGAGCAGTTCTTC. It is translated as CASSVTGTGTSYNEQFF. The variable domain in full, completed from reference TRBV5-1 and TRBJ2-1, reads KAGVTQTPRYLIKTRGQQVTLSCSPISGHRSVSWYQQTPGQGLQFLFEYFSETQRNKGNFPGRFSGRQFSNSRSEMNVSTLELGDSALYLCASSVTGTGTSYNEQFFGPGTRLTVL.

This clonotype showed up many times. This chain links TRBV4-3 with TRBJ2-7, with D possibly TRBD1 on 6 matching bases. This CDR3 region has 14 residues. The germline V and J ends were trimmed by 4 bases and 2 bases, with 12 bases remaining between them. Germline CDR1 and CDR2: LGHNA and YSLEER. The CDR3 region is CASSPGKGAYEQYF. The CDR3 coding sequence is TGCGCCAGCAGCCCAGGGAAGGGGGCCTACGAGCAGTACTTC.

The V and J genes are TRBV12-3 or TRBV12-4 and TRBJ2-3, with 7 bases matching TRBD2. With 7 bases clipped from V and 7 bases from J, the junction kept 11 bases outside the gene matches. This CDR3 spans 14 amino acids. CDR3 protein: CASIWSGIGYTQYF. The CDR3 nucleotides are TGTGCCAGCATCTGGAGCGGGATAGGATATACGCAGTATTTT.

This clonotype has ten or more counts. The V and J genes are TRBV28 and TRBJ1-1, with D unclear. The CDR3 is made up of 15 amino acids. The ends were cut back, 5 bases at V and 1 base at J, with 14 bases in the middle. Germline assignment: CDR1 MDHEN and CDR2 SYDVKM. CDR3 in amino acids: CASSPVRKGNTEAFF. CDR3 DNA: TGTGCCAGCAGTCCCGTTCGGAAAGGGAACACTGAAGCTTTCTTT.

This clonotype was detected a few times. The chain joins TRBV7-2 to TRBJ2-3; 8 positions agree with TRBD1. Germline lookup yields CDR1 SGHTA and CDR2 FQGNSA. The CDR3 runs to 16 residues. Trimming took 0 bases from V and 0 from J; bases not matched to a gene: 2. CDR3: CASSLAQGASTDTQYF. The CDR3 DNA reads TGTGCCAGCAGCTTAGCGCAGGGGGCCAGCACAGATACGCAGTATTTT.

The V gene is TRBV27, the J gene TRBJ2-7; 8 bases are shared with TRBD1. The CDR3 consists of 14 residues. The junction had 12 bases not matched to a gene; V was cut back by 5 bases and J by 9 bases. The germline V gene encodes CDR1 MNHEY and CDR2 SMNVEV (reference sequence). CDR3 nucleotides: TGTGCCAGCAGTCCCGGGACAGGACCCCTAGGGCAGTACTTC. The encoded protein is CASSPGTGPLGQYF.

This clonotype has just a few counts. CDR3 coding DNA: TGTGCCAGCAGAGTTACAGGGGGCGCCGAGCAGTACTTC. Residues: CASRVTGGAEQYF. The genes are TRBV5-4 and TRBJ2-7, with TRBD1 identical over 9 bases. The CDR3 has 13 residues. Trimming cost V 5 bases and J 6 bases; bases outside gene matches: 6. Germline V gene lookup returns CDR1 SGHNT and CDR2 YYREEE (reference sequence).

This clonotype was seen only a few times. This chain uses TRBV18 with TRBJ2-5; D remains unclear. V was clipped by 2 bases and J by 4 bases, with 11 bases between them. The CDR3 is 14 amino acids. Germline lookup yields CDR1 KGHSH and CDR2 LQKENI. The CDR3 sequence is CASSPGRSRETQYF. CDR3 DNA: TGTGCCAGCTCACCAGGACGGAGCCGAGAGACCCAGTACTTC.

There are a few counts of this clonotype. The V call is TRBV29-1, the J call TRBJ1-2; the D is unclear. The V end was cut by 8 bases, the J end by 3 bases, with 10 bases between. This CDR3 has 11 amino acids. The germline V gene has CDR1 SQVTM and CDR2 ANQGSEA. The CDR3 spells CSLRDYYGYTF. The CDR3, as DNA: TGCAGCTTGAGGGATTACTATGGCTACACCTTC.